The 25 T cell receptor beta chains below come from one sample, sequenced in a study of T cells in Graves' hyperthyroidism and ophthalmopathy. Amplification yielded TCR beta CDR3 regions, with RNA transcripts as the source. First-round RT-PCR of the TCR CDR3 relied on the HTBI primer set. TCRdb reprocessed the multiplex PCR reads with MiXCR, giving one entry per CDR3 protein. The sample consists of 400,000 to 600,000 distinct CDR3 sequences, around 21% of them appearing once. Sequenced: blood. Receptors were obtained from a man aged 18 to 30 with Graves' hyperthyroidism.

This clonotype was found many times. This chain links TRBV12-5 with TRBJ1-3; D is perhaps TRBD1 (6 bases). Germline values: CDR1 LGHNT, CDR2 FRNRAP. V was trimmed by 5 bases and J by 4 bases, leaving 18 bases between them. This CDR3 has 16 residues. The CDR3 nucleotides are TGTGCTAGTGGTCCCCACTACAGGGCATCGGGAAACACCATATATTTT. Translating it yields CASGPHYRASGNTIYF.

The chain's CDR3 is CSASWSDLQGETQYF. CDR3 DNA: TGCAGTGCTAGCTGGTCGGATTTGCAGGGGGAGACCCAGTACTTC. V usage is TRBV20-1 and J usage is TRBJ2-5; D is possibly TRBD1 (6 bases). The length of the CDR3 is 15 residues. The germline V gene has CDR1 DFQATT and CDR2 SNEGSKA (reference sequence). Trimming stripped 3 bases from V and 5 bases from J, with 19 bases between.

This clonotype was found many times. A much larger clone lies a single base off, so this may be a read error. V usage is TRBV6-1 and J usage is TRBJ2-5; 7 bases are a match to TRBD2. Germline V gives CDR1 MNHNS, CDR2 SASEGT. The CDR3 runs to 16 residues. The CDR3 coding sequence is TGTGCCAGCAGTGCATCCGGGACTACCTCCAGGGAGACCAAGTACTTC. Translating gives CASSASGTTSRETKYF.

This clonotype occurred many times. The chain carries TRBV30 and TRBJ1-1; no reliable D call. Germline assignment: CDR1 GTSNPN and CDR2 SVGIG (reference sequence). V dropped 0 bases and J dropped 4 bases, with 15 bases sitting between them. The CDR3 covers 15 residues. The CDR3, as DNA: TGTGCCTGGAGTGTACGGGTCGGAATCAGCACTGAAGCTTTCTTT. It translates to CAWSVRVGISTEAFF.

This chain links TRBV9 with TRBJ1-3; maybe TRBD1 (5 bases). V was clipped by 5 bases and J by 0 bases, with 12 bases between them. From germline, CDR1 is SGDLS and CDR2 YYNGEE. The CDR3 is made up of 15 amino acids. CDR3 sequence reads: CASSPSGTSGNTIYF. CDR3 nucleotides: TGTGCCAGCAGTCCGTCTGGGACCTCTGGAAACACCATATATTTT.

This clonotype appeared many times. The CDR3 is CSVDETDTNYGYTF. The CDR3 DNA reads as TGCAGCGTTGATGAGACAGATACAAACTATGGCTACACCTTC. The genes are TRBV29-1 and TRBJ1-2; a possible D gene is TRBD1 (5 bases). CDR3 length: 14 residues. From germline, CDR1 is SQVTM and CDR2 ANQGSEA. With 3 bases removed from V and 2 bases from J, the gap between germline ends came to 13 bases.

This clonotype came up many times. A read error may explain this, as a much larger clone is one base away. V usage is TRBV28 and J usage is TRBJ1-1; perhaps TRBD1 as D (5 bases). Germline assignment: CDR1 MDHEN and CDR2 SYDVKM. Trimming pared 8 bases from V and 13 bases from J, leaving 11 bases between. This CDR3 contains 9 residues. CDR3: CASGWDVFF. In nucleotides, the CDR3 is TGTGCCAGCGGGTGGGACGTTTTCTTT.

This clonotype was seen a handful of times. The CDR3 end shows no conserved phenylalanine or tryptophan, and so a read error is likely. CDR3 sequence (DNA): TGTGCCAGCACCCCGAGGGGCAGCTATGGCTACACCTCC. Translation gives CASTPRGSYGYTS. This chain uses TRBV6-1 with TRBJ1-2, with a tentative D call TRBD1 (5 bases). Looked up from germline, CDR1 is MNHNS and CDR2 is SASEGT. The V end was cut by 7 bases, the J end by 4 bases, with 13 bases between. This CDR3 has 13 amino acids.

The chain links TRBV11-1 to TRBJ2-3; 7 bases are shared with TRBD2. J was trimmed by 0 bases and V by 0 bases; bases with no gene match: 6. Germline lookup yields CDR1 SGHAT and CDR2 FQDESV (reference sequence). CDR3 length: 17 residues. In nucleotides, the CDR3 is TGTGCCAGCAGCTTAGCGCCTAGCGGAGGAAGCACAGATACGCAGTATTTT. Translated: CASSLAPSGGSTDTQYF.

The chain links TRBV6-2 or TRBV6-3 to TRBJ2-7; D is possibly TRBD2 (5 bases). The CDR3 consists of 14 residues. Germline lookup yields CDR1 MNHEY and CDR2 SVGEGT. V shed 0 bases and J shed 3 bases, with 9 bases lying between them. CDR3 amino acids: CASSYSPGNYEQYF. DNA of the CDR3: TGTGCCAGCAGTTACTCTCCCGGGAACTACGAGCAGTACTTC.

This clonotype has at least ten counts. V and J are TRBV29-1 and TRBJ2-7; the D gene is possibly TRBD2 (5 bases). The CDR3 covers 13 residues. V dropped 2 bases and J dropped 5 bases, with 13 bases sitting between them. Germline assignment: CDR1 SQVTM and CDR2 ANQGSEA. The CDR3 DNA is TGCAGCGTTGAATCTCGGGGTAGGAACGAGCAGTACTTC. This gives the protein CSVESRGRNEQYF.

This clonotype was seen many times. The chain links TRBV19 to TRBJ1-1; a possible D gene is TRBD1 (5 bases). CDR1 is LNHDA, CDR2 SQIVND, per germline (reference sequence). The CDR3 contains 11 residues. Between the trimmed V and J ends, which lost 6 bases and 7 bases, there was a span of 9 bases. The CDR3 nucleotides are TGTGCCAGTAGAAGGGACCGTGAAGCTTTCTTT. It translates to CASRRDREAFF.

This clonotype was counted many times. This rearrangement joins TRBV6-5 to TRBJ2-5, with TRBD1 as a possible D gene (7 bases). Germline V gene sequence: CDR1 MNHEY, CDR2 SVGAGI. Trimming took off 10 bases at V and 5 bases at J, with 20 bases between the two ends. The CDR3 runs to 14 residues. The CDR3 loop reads CATAGQGEWETQYF. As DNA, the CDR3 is TGTGCCACCGCGGGGCAGGGGGAGTGGGAGACCCAGTACTTC.

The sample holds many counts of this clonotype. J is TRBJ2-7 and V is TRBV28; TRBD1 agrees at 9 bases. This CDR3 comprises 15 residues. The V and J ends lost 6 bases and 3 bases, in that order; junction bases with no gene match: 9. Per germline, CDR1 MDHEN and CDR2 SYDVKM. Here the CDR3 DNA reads TGTGCCAGCAGCGACAGACAGGGGGTAAGCTACGAGCAGTACTTC. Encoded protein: CASSDRQGVSYEQYF.

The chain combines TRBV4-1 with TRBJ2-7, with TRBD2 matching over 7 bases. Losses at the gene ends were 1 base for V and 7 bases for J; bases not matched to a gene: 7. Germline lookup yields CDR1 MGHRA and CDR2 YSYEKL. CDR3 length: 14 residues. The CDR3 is CASSQGAGSEEQYF. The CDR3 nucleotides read TGCGCCAGCAGCCAAGGAGCGGGGTCCGAAGAGCAGTACTTC.

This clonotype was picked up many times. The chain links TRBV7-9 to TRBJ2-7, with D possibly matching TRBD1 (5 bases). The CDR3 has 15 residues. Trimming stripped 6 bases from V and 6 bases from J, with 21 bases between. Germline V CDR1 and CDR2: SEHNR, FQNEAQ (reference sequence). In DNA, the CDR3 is TGTGCCAGCAGTCCGCAGGACACCCACAGAGGCGAGCAGTACTTC. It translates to CASSPQDTHRGEQYF.

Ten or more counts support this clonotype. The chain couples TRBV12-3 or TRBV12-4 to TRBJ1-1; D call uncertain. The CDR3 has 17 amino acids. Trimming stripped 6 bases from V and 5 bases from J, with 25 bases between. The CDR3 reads CASSLRAGRVSGTEAFF. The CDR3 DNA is TGTGCCAGCAGCCTAAGGGCGGGGAGAGTGAGCGGGACTGAAGCTTTCTTT.

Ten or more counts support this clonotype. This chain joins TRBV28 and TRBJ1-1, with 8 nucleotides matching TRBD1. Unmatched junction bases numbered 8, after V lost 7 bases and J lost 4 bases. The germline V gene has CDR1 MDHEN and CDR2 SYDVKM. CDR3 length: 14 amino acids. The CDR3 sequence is CASNPGGAGTEAFF. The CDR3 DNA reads TGTGCCAGCAACCCAGGGGGCGCCGGCACTGAAGCTTTCTTT.

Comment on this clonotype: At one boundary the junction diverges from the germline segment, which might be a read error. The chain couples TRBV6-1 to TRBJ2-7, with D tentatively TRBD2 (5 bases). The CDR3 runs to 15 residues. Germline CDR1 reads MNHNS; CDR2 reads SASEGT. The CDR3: CASRTTGLNTGELYF. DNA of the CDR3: TGTGCCAGCAGGACCACCGGGCTGAACACCGGGGAGCTGTACTTC.

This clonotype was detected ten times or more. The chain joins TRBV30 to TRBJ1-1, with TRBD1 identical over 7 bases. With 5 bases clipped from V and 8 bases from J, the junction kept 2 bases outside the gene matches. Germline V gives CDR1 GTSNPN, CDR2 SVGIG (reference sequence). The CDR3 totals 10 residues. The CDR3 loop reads CAWGQEEAFF. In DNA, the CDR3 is TGTGCCTGGGGACAGGAGGAAGCTTTCTTT.

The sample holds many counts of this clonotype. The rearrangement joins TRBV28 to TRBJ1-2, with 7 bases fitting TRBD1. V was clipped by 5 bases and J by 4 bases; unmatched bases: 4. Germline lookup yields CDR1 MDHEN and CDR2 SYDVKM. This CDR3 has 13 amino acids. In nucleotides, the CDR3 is TGTGCCAGCAGTGACAGGGCGAGCTATGGCTACACCTTC. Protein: CASSDRASYGYTF.

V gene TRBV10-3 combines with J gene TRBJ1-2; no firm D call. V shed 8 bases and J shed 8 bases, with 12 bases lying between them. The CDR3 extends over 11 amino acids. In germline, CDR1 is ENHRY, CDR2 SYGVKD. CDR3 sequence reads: CAIGNTNGYTF. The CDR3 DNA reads TGTGCCATCGGGAATACGAACGGCTACACCTTC.

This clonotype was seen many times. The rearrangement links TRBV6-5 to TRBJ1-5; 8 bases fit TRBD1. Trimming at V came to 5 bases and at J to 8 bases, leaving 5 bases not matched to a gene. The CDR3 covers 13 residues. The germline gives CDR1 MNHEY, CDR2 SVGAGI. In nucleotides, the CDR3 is TGTGCCAGCAGTCGGACAGGGTACGAGCCCCAGCATTTT. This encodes CASSRTGYEPQHF.

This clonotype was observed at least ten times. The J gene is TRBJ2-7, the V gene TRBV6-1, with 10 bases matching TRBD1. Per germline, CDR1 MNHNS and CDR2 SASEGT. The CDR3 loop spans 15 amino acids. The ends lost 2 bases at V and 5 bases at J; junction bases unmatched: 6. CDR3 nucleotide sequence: TGTGCCAGCAGTGAACTAGGGACAGGGGTCAACGAGCAGTACTTC. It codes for CASSELGTGVNEQYF.

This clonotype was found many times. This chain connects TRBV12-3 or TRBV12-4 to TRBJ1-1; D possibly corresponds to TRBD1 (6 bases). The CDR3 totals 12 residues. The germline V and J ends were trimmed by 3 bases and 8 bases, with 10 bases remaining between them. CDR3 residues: CASSFGGPEAFF. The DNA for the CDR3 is TGTGCCAGCAGTTTCGGGGGCCCCGAAGCTTTCTTT.